This record looks at one TCR beta chain sequence and its context. Its antigen is still unknown. Per-nucleotide qualities are absent, and no much larger clonotype sits a single base away. The sample comes from a study of blood T cell repertoires in COVID-19 (dated by TCRdb to 2018 to 2020). Study-wide context: Recovered participants in ImmuneRACE Cohort 3 were defined as having two consecutive negative NP/OP PCR tests, clearance from a healthcare professional, or resolution of symptoms. The dataset comprised deeply sampled blood TCRbeta repertoires from subjects exposed to, actively infected with, or recovered from COVID-19. The prospective study material was composed of cDNA or gDNA derived from T cells, B-cell-depleted T cells, or PBMCs. Sample metadata almost always included a de-identified subject ID, COVID-19 status, age in years and sex. Samples were obtained from the ongoing ImmuneRACE study (first 160 participants) and from approximately 1,200 subjects provided by 6 global collaborators. The repertoires were made available in a free public database intended to serve as a resource for research on the immune response to SARS-CoV-2. Where available, HLA class I and class II types were obtained from metadata supplied by the sample provider rather than from assay-based typing. Samples from collaborators originated in the United States, Italy and Spain and spanned both the acute and convalescent phases of COVID-19. Here is what the overall study found, with its caveats: The amount of clinical and demographic metadata varied by source and participant and was provided uncurated.

The germline V gene gives CDR1 as SGHRS and CDR2 as YFSETQ. V and J lose 2 bases and 7 bases, and a span of 18 bases separates them. Taken from cysteine to phenylalanine, the CDR3 has 16 residues. Of all the DNA, just the CDR3 is kept, 48 bases in frame from base 1. TCRbeta CDR3 regions were amplified from genomic DNA using the immunoSEQ Assay, a bias-controlled multiplex PCR. Under the source paper's analysis protocol: Nucleated cell counts per sample were estimated from amplification of reference gene primers within the assay. To quantify the absolute abundance of each unique TCRbeta CDR3 rearrangement, sequence reads were collapsed and filtered. For each sample, productive Simpson clonality was calculated as the square root of Simpson's diversity index across productive rearrangements. TCRdb's version of the immuneACCESS table is confined to in-frame rearrangements and falls short of the full clone set. An unresolved V gene accounts for under half of the shortfall where checked; the remainder is of unknown origin. That table supplies the V and J calls and clone size; D and trimming were determined from the DNA. This sample comprises 250,000 to 300,000 clones, 88% of them detected only once. The ten top clones hold approximately 2% of the sample.

Participants in the prospective study were enrolled through a virtual design, were aged roughly 18 to 90 years, and lived in under 25 United States geographic areas. Cohort assignment in the prospective study relied on participant-reported clinical history from a screening survey and a study questionnaire. Mobile phlebotomists in the prospective study collected whole blood, serum and a nasopharyngeal or oropharyngeal swab from every participant. Prospective study participants could optionally give additional blood draws and questionnaires over an approximately two-month period. Before DNA extraction, prospective study blood samples were shipped either frozen or at room temperature.

Sequencing was carried out using PBMCs or T cells enriched from blood (not recorded which). The receptor's source is a woman between 55 and 75 years old in a cohort exposed to, infected with or recovered from COVID-19 (not recorded which). Here the chain combines TRBV5-1 and TRBJ2-2; the D gene is perhaps TRBD2, from 6 matching bases. The DNA is as follows: TGCGCCAGCAGCTTACTCGGGAGTGGATCGTTCGGGGAGCTGTTTTTT. This yields the protein CASSLLGSGSFGELFF.